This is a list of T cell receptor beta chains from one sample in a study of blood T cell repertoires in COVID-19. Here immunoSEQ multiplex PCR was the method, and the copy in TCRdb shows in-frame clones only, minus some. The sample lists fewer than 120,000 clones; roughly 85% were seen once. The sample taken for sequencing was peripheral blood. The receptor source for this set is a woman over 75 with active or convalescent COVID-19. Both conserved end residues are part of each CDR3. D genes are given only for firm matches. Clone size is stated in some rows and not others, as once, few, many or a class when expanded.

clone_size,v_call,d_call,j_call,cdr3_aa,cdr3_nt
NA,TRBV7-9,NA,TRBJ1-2,CASSPTDVDGYTF,TGTGCCAGCAGCCCTACCGATGTGGATGGCTACACCTTC
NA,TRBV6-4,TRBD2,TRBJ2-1,CASSSGGLEYNEQFF,TGTGCCAGCAGTTCCGGGGGACTAGAGTACAATGAGCAGTTCTTC
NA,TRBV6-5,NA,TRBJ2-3,CASRNLALDTQYF,TGTGCCAGCAGGAACCTAGCCTTAGATACGCAGTATTTT
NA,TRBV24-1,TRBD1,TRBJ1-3,CATSDPGTAGNTIYF,TGTGCCACCAGTGACCCTGGGACAGCCGGAAACACCATATATTTT
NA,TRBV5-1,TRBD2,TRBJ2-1,CASSLISSGSFPNEQFF,TGCGCCAGCAGCTTGATTTCCAGCGGGAGTTTTCCCAATGAGCAGTTCTTC
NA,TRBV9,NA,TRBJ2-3,CASSVQNADTQYF,TGTGCCAGCAGCGTGCAGAACGCAGATACGCAGTATTTT
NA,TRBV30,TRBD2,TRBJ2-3,CAWHRTSFTDTQYF,TGTGCCTGGCACAGGACTAGCTTCACAGATACGCAGTATTTT
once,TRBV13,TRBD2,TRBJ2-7,CASRIAGGKNEQYF,TGTGCCAGCAGAATAGCGGGAGGGAAGAACGAGCAGTACTTC
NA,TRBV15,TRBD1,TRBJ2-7,CATSRDVPGTGVDEQYF,TGTGCCACCAGCAGAGATGTACCCGGGACAGGGGTGGACGAGCAGTACTTC
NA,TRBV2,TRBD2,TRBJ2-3,CASKGTSATDTQYF,TGTGCCAGCAAAGGGACTAGCGCTACAGATACGCAGTATTTT
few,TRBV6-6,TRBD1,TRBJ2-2,CASSMTGAGELFF,TGTGCCAGCAGTATGACAGGGGCCGGGGAGCTGTTTTTT
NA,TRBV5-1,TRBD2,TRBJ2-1,CASSSGLAGVGEQFF,TGCGCCAGCAGCTCCGGACTAGCGGGAGTCGGTGAGCAGTTCTTC
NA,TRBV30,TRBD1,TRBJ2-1,CAWTTGQGLAYNEQFF,TGTGCCTGGACCACAGGACAGGGGTTGGCCTACAATGAGCAGTTCTTC
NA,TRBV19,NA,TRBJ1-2,CASSMLPGSTRGYTF,TGTGCCAGTAGTATGCTCCCGGGGTCAACTCGCGGCTACACCTTC
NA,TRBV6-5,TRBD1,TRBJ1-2,CASSGQNKDYGYTF,TGTGCCAGCTCGGGACAGAATAAAGACTATGGCTACACCTTC
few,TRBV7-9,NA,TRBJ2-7,CASSSPGDRGWEQYF,TGTGCCAGCAGCTCCCCGGGGGACAGAGGGTGGGAGCAGTACTTC
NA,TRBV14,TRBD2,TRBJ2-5,CASSQEYGTSGREKTQYF,TGTGCCAGCAGCCAAGAATACGGGACTAGCGGGAGAGAGAAGACCCAGTACTTC
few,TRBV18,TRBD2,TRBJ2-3,CASSPTLAGVPDTQYF,TGTGCCAGCTCACCCACACTAGCGGGAGTCCCAGATACGCAGTATTTT
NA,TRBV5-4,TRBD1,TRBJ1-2,CASSLGGGQGAGYTF,TGTGCCAGCAGCTTGGGTGGGGGACAGGGGGCTGGCTACACCTTC
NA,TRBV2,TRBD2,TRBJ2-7,CASSPTSGGNYEQYF,TGTGCCAGCAGTCCCACTAGCGGGGGAAACTACGAGCAGTACTTC
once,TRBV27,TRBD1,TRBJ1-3,CASSRTGNSGNTIYF,TGTGCCAGCAGCCGGACAGGTAACTCTGGAAACACCATATATTTT
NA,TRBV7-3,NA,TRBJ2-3,CASSPGTSTDTQYF,TGTGCCAGCAGCCCCGGGACTTCGACAGATACGCAGTATTTT
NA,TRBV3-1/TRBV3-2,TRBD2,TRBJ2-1,CASSQGLAVGSYNEQFF,TGTGCCAGCAGCCAAGGACTAGCGGTCGGATCCTACAATGAGCAGTTCTTC
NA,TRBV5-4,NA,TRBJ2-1,CASSLGISIPGSYNEQFF,TGTGCCAGCAGCTTGGGGATTTCGATTCCAGGCTCCTACAATGAGCAGTTCTTC
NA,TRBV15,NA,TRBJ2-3,CATSIRGYTDTQYF,TGTGCCACCAGCATCAGGGGTTACACAGATACGCAGTATTTT
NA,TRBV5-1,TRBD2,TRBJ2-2,CASSILAGESGELFF,TGCGCCAGCAGCATACTAGCGGGAGAGTCCGGGGAGCTGTTTTTT
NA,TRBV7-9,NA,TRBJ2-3,CASSRQAFSTDTQYF,TGTGCCAGCAGTCGACAGGCGTTTAGCACAGATACGCAGTATTTT
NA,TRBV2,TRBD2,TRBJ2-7,CASTRPGASGRASSYEQYF,TGTGCCAGCACCCGGCCTGGTGCTAGCGGGCGGGCGAGCTCCTACGAGCAGTACTTC
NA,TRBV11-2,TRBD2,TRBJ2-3,CASSPGLREGWNTQYF,TGTGCCAGCAGCCCCGGGTTGCGGGAGGGCTGGAATACGCAGTATTTT
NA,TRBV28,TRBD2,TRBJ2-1,CASSPGTGWETSGSPDEQFF,TGTGCCAGCAGTCCAGGGACAGGTTGGGAGACTAGCGGGAGTCCCGATGAGCAGTTCTTC
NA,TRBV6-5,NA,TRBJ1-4,CASQRSLNEKLFF,TGTGCCAGTCAGAGGAGCTTGAATGAAAAACTGTTTTTT
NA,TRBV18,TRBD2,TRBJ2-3,CASSPRLAGDTQYF,TGTGCCAGCTCACCCAGACTAGCGGGAGATACGCAGTATTTT
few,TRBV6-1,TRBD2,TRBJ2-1,CASSEGGHTSGRPEQFF,TGTGCCAGCAGTGAGGGCGGACACACTAGCGGGAGGCCTGAGCAGTTCTTC
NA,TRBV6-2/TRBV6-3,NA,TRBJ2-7,CASTPFRGSYEQYF,TGTGCCAGCACCCCCTTCCGGGGTTCTTACGAGCAGTACTTC
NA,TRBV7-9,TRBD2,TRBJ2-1,CASSFLAGVYNEQFF,TGTGCCAGCAGCTTCCTAGCGGGAGTTTACAATGAGCAGTTCTTC
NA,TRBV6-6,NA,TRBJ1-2,CASSYPSRGGGGGYTF,TGTGCCAGCAGTTACCCATCCCGAGGCGGCGGCGGGGGCTACACCTTC
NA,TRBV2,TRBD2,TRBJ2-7,CASRVSGRAYEQYF,TGTGCCAGCAGGGTTAGCGGGAGGGCCTACGAGCAGTACTTC
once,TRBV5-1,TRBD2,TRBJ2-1,CASRTGLGSYNEQFF,TGCGCCAGCAGGACGGGACTAGGTTCCTACAATGAGCAGTTCTTC
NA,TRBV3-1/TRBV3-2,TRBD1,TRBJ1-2,CASSQETGDHYRGYTF,TGTGCCAGCAGCCAAGAAACAGGGGACCACTATCGGGGCTACACCTTC
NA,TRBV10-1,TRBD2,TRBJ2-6,CASTTGLAGPGANVLTF,TGCGCCAGCACCACGGGACTAGCGGGACCTGGGGCCAACGTCCTGACTTTC
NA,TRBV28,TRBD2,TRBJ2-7,CASRHHGGSVSYEQYF,TGTGCCAGCAGACACCACGGCGGGAGCGTCTCCTACGAGCAGTACTTC